The T cell receptor (beta chain) under discussion was sequenced for a study of early T cells in non-severe SARS-CoV-2 infection. Trimming pared 2 bases from V and 1 base from J, leaving 15 bases between. The length of the CDR3 is 16 residues. Germline lookup yields CDR1 SGHRS and CDR2 YFSETQ. Unique molecular identifiers (one per individual cDNA molecule) were attached. TCRdb reanalysed the 5' RACE reads using MiXCR and keeps one entry per CDR3 protein. The sample consists of tens of thousands of distinct CDR3 sequences, around 8.5% of them appearing once. The sequenced material came from whole blood. The chain employs TRBV5-1 and TRBJ1-2; D is unresolved. The source of this sequence is an adult who was a healthcare worker with PCR-confirmed SARS-CoV-2 infection or an uninfected control (not recorded which). Here the CDR3 reads CASSFGDTTFNYGYTF. DNA for the CDR3: TGCGCCAGCAGCTTTGGCGACACCACGTTTAACTATGGCTACACCTTC.